This T cell receptor beta chain was recorded in a study of cytomegalovirus exposure and HLA in healthy donors. Trimming took off 2 bases at V and 0 bases at J, with 7 bases between the two ends. This CDR3 spans 15 amino acids. CDR1 and CDR2 (germline): SGHTA, FQGNSA. Primers for the PCR totalled 60 Vbeta and 13 Jbeta. Here immunoSEQ multiplex PCR was the method, and the copy in TCRdb shows in-frame clones only, minus some. The sample includes 80,000 to 95,000 clones, more than 75% of them seen just once. The sample taken for sequencing was PBMCs. The clonotype originates from a man aged 25-40 years in good health and CMV-seropositive. The chain combines TRBV7-2 with TRBJ1-4; D gene unclear. The CDR3 DNA reads TGTGCCAGCAGCTTAACAGCCACAACTAATGAAAAACTGTTTTTT. Its protein is CASSLTATTNEKLFF. Supplemented by reference TRBV7-2 and TRBJ1-4, the full variable domain reads GAGVSQSPSNKVTEKGKDVELRCDPISGHTALYWYRQSLGQGLEFLIYFQGNSAPDKSGLPSDRFSAERTGGSVSTLTIQRTQQEDSAVYLCASSLTATTNEKLFFGSGTQLSVL.